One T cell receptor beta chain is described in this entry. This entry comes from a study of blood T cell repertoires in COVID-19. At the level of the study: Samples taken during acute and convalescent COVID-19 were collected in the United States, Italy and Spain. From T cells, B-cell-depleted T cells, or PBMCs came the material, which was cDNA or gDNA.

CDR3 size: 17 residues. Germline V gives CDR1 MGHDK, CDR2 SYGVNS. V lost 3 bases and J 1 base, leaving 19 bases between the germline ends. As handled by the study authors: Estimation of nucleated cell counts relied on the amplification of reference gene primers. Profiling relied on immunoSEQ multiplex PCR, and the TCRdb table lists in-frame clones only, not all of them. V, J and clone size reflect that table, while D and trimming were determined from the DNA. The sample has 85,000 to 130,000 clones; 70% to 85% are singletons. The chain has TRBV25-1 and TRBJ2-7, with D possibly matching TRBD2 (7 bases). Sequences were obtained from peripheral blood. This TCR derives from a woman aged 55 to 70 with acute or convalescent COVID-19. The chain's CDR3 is CASSDGRARGRSYEQYF. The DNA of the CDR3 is TGTGCCAGCAGTGATGGGAGGGCCAGGGGCAGATCCTACGAGCAGTACTTC.